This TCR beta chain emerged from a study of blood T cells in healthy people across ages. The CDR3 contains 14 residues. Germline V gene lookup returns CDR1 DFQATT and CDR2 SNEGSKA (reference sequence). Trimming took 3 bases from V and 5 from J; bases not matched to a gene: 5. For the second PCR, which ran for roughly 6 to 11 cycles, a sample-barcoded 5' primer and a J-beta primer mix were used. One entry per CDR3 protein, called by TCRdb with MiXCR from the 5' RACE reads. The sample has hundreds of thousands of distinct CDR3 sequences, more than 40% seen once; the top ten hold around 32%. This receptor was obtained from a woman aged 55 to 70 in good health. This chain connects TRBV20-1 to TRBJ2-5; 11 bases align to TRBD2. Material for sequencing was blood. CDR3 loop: CSARASGRRETQYF. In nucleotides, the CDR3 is TGCAGTGCTAGGGCTAGCGGGAGGAGGGAGACCCAGTACTTC.